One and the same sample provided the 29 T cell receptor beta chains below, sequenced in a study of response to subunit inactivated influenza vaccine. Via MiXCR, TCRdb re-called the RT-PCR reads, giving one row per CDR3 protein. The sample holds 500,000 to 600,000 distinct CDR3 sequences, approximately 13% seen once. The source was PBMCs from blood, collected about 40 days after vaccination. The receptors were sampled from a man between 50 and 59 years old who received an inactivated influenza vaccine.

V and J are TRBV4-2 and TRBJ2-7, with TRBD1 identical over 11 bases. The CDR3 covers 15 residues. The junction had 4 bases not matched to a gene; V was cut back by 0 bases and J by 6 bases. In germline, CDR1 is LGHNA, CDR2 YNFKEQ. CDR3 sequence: CASSQDGQGALEQYF. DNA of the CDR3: TGTGCCAGCAGCCAAGATGGACAGGGGGCTCTCGAGCAGTACTTC.

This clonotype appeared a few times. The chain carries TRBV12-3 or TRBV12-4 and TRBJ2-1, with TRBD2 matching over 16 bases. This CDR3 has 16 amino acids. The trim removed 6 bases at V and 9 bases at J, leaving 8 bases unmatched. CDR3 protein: CASSSGTSGRVGEQFF. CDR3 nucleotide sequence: TGTGCCAGCAGCTCGGGGACTAGCGGGAGGGTCGGTGAGCAGTTCTTC.

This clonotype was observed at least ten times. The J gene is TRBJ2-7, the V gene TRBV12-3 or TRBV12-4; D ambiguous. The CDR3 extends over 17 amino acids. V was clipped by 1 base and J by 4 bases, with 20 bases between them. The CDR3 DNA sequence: TGTGCCAGCAGTTTAGGTTTCAAGATCAGGACCGATTACGAGCAGTACTTC. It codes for CASSLGFKIRTDYEQYF.

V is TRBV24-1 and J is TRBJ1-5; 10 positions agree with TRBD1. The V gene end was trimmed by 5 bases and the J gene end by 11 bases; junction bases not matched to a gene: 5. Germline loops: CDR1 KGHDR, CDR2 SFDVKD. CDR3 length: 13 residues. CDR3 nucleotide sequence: TGTGCCACCAGTGGGGGGACAGGGGAAGCCCAGCATTTT. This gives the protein CATSGGTGEAQHF.

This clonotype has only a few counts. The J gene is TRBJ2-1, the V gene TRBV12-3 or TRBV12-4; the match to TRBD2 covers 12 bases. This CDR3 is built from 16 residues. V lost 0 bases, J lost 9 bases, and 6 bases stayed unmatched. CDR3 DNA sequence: TGTGCCAGCAGTTTAGCGACTAGCGGGAGTATTGCTGAGCAGTTCTTC. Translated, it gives CASSLATSGSIAEQFF.

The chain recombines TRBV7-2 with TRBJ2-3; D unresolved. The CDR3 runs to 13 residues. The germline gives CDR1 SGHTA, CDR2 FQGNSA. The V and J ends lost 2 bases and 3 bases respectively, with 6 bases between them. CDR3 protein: CASSLLLTDTQYF. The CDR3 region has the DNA TGTGCCAGCAGCTTACTTTTAACAGATACGCAGTATTTT.

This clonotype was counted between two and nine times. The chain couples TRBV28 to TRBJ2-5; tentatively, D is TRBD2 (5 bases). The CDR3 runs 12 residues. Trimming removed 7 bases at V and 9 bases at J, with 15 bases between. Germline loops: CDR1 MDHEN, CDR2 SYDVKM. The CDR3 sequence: CASTTRSSPQYF. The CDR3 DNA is TGTGCCAGCACCACTAGATCAAGTCCCCAGTACTTC.

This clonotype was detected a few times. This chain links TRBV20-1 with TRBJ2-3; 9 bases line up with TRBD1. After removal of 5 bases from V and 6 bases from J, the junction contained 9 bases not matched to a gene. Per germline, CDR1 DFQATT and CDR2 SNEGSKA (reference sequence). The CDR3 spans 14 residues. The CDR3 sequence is CSAPGTGLHDTQYF. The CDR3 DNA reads TGCAGTGCTCCCGGGACAGGGCTACACGATACGCAGTATTTT.

The CDR3 region is CASRPGQYSTQYF. The CDR3 DNA is TGTGCCAGCAGGCCCGGACAGTATTCGACGCAGTATTTT. This chain links TRBV12-3 or TRBV12-4 with TRBJ2-3; TRBD1 is a possible D gene (6 bases). The CDR3 extends over 13 amino acids. V lost 6 bases and J 9 bases, leaving 16 bases between the germline ends.

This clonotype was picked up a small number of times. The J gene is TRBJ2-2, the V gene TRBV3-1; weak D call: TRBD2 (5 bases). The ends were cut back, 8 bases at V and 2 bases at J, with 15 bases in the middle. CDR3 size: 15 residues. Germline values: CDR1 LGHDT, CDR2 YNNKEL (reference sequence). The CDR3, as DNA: TGTGCCAGCCGCAGCCCCGGGGTTAACACCGGGGAGCTGTTTTTT. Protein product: CASRSPGVNTGELFF.

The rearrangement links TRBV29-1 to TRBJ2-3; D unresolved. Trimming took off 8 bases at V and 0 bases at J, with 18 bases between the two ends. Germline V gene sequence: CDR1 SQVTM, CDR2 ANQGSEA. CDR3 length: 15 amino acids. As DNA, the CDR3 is TGCAGCTATTTAAGGGTGACTTCTAGCACAGATACGCAGTATTTT. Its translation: CSYLRVTSSTDTQYF.

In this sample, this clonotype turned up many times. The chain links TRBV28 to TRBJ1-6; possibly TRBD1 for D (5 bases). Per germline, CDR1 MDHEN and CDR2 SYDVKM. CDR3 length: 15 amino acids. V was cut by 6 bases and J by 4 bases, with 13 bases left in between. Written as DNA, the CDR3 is TGTGCCAGCAGCGACGGGACGCGTTATAATTCACCCCTCCACTTT. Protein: CASSDGTRYNSPLHF.

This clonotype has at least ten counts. CDR3 DNA sequence: TGCGCCAGCAGCGTAGCGGGAGGAATCTACAATGAGCAGTTCTTC. Amino acid sequence: CASSVAGGIYNEQFF. The V and J genes are TRBV5-1 and TRBJ2-1, with 10 bases aligning to TRBD2. Germline V gives CDR1 SGHRS, CDR2 YFSETQ. The length of the CDR3 is 15 residues. With 4 bases clipped from V and 3 bases from J, the junction kept 4 bases outside the gene matches.

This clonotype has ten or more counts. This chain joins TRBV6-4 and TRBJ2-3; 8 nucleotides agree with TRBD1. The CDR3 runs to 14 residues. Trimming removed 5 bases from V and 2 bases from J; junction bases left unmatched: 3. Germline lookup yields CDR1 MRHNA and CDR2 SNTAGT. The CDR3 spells CASSRTGTTDTQYF. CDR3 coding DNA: TGTGCCAGCAGTAGGACAGGGACCACAGATACGCAGTATTTT.

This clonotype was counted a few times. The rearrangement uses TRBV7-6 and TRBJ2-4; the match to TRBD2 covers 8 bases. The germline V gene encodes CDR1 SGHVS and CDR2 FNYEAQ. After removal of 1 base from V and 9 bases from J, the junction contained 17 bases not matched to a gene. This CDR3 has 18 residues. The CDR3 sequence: CASSLEPGGPGMDAIQYF. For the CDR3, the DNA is TGTGCCAGCAGCTTAGAACCGGGAGGGCCGGGTATGGATGCCATTCAGTACTTC.

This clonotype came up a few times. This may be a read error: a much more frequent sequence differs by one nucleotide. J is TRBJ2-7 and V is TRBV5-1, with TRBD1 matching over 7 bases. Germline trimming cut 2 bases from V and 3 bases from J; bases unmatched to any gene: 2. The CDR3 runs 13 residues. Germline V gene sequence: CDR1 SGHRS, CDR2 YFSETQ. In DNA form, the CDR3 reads TGCGCCAGCAGCTTCGGGACAGTCTACGAGCAGTACTTC. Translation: CASSFGTVYEQYF.

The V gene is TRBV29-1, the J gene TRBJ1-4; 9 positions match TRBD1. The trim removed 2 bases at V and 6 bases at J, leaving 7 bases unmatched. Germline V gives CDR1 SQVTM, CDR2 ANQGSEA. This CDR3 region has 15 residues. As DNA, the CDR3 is TGCAGCGTTGAACTTAGGGGGACAGGGTATGAAAAACTGTTTTTT. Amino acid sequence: CSVELRGTGYEKLFF.

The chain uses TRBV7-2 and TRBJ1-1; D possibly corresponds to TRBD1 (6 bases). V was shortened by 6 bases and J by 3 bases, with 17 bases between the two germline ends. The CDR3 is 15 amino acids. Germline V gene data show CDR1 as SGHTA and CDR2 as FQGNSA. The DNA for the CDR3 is TGTGCCAGCAGGGGGCAGGGGACCATGGACACTGAAGCTTTCTTT. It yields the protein CASRGQGTMDTEAFF.

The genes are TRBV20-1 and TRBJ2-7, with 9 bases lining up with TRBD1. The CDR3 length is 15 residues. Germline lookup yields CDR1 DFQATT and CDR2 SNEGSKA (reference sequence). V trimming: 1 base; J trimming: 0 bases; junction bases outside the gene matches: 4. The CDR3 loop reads CSARGTGAISYEQYF. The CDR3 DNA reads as TGCAGTGCTAGAGGGACAGGGGCCATCTCCTACGAGCAGTACTTC.

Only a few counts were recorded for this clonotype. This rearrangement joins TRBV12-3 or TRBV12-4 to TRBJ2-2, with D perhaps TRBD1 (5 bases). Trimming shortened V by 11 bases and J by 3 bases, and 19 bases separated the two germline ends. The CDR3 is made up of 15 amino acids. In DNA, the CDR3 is TGTGCCGCCGGCAGGGCCAGCATAGACACCGGGGAGCTGTTTTTT. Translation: CAAGRASIDTGELFF.

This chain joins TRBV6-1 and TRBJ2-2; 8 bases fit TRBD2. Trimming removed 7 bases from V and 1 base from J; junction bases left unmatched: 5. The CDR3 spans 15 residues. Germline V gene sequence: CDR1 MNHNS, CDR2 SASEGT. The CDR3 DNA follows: TGTGCCAGCAAGGGGAGCGGGGGGAACACCGGGGAGCTGTTTTTT. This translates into CASKGSGGNTGELFF.

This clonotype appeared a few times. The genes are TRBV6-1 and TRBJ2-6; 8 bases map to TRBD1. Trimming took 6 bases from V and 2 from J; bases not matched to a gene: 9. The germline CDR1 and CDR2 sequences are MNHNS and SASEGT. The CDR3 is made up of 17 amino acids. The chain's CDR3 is CASSRGQGGTGANVLTF. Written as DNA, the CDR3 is TGTGCCAGCAGCCGCGGACAGGGTGGCACTGGGGCCAACGTCCTGACTTTC.

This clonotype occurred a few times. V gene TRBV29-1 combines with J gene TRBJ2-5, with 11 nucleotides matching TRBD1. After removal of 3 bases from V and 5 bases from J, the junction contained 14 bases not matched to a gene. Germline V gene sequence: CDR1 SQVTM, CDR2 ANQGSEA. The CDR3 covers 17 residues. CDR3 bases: TGCAGCGTTGAGCTGCCTTTGGACAGGGGGCAGGGGGAGACCCAGTACTTC. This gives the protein CSVELPLDRGQGETQYF.

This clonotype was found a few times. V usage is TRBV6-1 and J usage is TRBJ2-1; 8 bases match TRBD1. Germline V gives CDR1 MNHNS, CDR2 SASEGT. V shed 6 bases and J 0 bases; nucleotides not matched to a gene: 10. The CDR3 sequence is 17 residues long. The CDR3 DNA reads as TGTGCCAGCAGCGCCTGGGACAGGATCAGCTCCTACAATGAGCAGTTCTTC. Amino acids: CASSAWDRISSYNEQFF.

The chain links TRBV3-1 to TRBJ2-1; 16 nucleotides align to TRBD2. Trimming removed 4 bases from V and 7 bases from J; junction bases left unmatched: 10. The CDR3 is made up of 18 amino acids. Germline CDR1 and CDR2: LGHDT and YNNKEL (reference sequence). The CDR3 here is CASSRLGTSGGGRNEQFF. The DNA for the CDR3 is TGTGCCAGCAGCCGACTAGGGACTAGCGGGGGGGGGAGGAATGAGCAGTTCTTC.

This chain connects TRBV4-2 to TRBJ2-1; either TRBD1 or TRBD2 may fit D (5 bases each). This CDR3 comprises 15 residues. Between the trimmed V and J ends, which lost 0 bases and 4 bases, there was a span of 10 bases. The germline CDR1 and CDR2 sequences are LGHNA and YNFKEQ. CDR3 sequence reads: CASSQEEGRYNEQFF. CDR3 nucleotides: TGTGCCAGCAGCCAAGAAGAGGGACGGTACAATGAGCAGTTCTTC.

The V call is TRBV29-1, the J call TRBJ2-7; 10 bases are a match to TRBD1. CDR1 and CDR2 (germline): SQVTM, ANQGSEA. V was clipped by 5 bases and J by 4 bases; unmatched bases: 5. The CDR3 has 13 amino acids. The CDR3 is CSVLTGGRYEQYF. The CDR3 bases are TGCAGCGTTCTGACAGGGGGCAGGTACGAGCAGTACTTC.

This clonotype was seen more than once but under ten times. The CDR3 DNA follows: TGTGCCAGCACCTATACTAGCGCGAGCACAGATACGCAGTATTTT. It yields the protein CASTYTSASTDTQYF. The rearrangement joins TRBV12-3 or TRBV12-4 to TRBJ2-3, with 7 bases that match TRBD2. The V segment lost 7 bases and the J segment 0 bases; nucleotides outside the gene matches: 7. The CDR3 has 15 amino acids.

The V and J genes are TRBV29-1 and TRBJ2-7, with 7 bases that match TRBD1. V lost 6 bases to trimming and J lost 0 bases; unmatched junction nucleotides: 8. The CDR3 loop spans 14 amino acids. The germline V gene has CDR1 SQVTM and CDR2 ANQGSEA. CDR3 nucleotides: TGCAGCGTGGCCAGGGACAGACGCTCCTACGAGCAGTACTTC. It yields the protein CSVARDRRSYEQYF.